The T cell receptor beta chain under discussion was sequenced for a study of CD8 T cells in Susac syndrome. This CDR3 is built from 12 residues. V was cut by 6 bases and J by 6 bases, with 11 bases left in between. Study findings and constraints: Clonal CD8+ expansion in Susac was highest in TEMRA cells and active patients. In total CD8+ repertoires, fewer than 20 Susac-specific public clones were found, and in CD8+ TEMRA repertoires, five were found.

As regards this clonotype: The antigen is unknown.

Reverse transcription of about 0.45 to 1 ug RNA used random hexamers. Amplification of TCR beta CDR3 across 54 Vbeta and 13 Jbeta was performed with immunoSEQ multiplex PCR. TCRdb passed the immunoSEQ multiplex PCR reads through MiXCR, listing each CDR3 protein once. Among 95,000 to 150,000 distinct CDR3 sequences listed, over 90% were seen once. The receptor was isolated from a human donor with Susac syndrome. The J gene is TRBJ1-1, the V gene TRBV12-3 or TRBV12-4, with D unresolved. Sequencing was carried out using CD8+ T cells from PBMCs. CDR3 bases: TGTGCCAGCAGCTGGACGGGGTCTGAAGCTTTCTTT. Its translation is CASSWTGSEAFF.